Below, 11 T cell receptor beta chains from the same sample are listed, as sequenced in a study of T cells in Graves' hyperthyroidism and ophthalmopathy. Amplification yielded TCR beta CDR3 regions, with RNA transcripts as the source. The HTBI primer set served for first-round RT-PCR of the TCR CDR3. TCRdb itself ran the multiplex PCR reads through MiXCR, one entry per CDR3 protein. The data show approximately 320,000 distinct CDR3 sequences, about 15% seen once. The sequenced sample consisted of blood. All receptors come from a man aged 25-45 years with Graves' hyperthyroidism.

The table lists this clonotype with a few counts. One end of the junction fails to match germline, which may point to a read error. This chain joins TRBV5-5 and TRBJ2-3; 9 bases map to TRBD2. This CDR3 comprises 14 residues. Germline CDR1 SGHKS, CDR2 YYEKEE (reference sequence). CDR3 amino acids: CASSFGTSRDTQYF. DNA for the CDR3: TGTGCCAGCAGCTTTGGGACTAGCAGAGATACGCAGTATTTT.

This clonotype was picked up many times. V is TRBV5-6 and J is TRBJ1-2, with D tentatively TRBD1 (5 bases). The CDR3 is 14 amino acids. Per germline, CDR1 SGHDT and CDR2 YYEEEE. Trimming removed 0 bases from V and 5 bases from J, with 11 bases in between. The CDR3 is CASSLAGTEYGYTF. The CDR3 nucleotides are TGTGCCAGCAGCTTGGCAGGGACCGAGTATGGCTACACCTTC.

At least ten counts were recorded for this clonotype. The rearrangement links TRBV18 to TRBJ2-3; D remains ambiguous. V shed 2 bases and J shed 2 bases, with 5 bases lying between them. Germline V lookup: CDR1 KGHSH, CDR2 LQKENI. The CDR3 spans 13 residues. The chain's CDR3 is CASSPYDTDTQYF. CDR3 nucleotide sequence: TGTGCCAGCTCACCATATGACACAGATACGCAGTATTTT.

V is TRBV20-1 and J is TRBJ2-3, with 9 bases matching TRBD2. Germline V gene sequence: CDR1 DFQATT, CDR2 SNEGSKA (reference sequence). V lost 0 bases and J lost 3; bases outside the gene matches: 19. This CDR3 region has 20 residues. DNA of the CDR3: TGCAGTGCTAGAGATAGGAGTAGAAGCGGGAGGCCGGGGCGGACAGATACGCAGTATTTT. Residues: CSARDRSRSGRPGRTDTQYF.

With respect to this clonotype: A much bigger clone sits one base away, suggesting this may be a read error. V gene TRBV27 combines with J gene TRBJ2-2; 7 positions match TRBD1. The CDR3 is made up of 16 amino acids. The V segment lost 0 bases and the J segment 6 bases; nucleotides outside the gene matches: 7. The germline CDR1 and CDR2 sequences are MNHEY and SMNVEV (reference sequence). As DNA, the CDR3 is TGTGCCAGCAGTTTATCTATGCAGGGGGAACCCGGGGAGCTGTTTTTT. Translated, it gives CASSLSMQGEPGELFF.

This clonotype was seen many times. The genes are TRBV7-9 and TRBJ2-7, with 10 nucleotides matching TRBD2. Per the germline V gene, CDR1 is SEHNR and CDR2 is FQNEAQ (reference sequence). This CDR3 comprises 16 residues. Losses at the gene ends were 1 base for V and 2 bases for J; bases not matched to a gene: 5. CDR3 loop: CASSLGAGGDAYEQYF. CDR3 DNA: TGTGCCAGCAGCTTAGGAGCGGGAGGGGACGCCTACGAGCAGTACTTC.

This clonotype was counted once. A single base separates this from a much larger clone, so it may be a read error. The rearrangement links TRBV3-1 to TRBJ1-2; 7 nucleotides match TRBD1. The CDR3 has 12 residues. CDR1 and CDR2 from the germline V gene are LGHDT and YNNKEL (reference sequence). CDR3 in amino acids: CASSFQGDGFTF. For the CDR3, the DNA is TGTGCCAGCAGCTTCCAGGGGGATGGCTTCACCTTC.

In its sample, this clonotype was seen many times. The gene calls are TRBV11-3 and TRBJ2-3; D is undetermined. Germline loops: CDR1 SGHNT, CDR2 YENEEA. The germline V and J ends were trimmed by 1 base and 4 bases, with 15 bases remaining between them. CDR3 size: 16 residues. The CDR3 here is CASSLGASGLPDTQYF. Here the CDR3 DNA reads TGTGCCAGCAGCTTAGGGGCTAGTGGTTTGCCAGATACGCAGTATTTT.

This clonotype has more than one count but fewer than ten. The rearrangement links TRBV20-1 to TRBJ2-7; D possibly corresponds to TRBD2 (5 bases). With 0 bases removed from V and 5 bases from J, the gap between germline ends came to 11 bases. The V gene's germline CDR1 is DFQATT and CDR2 SNEGSKA (reference sequence). CDR3 size: 13 residues. The CDR3 sequence: CSARDGTGNEQYF. The DNA of the CDR3 is TGCAGTGCTAGAGATGGTACGGGGAACGAGCAGTACTTC.

The table lists this clonotype with many counts. As DNA, the CDR3 is TGTGCCAGCAGTGCGGGACAGTATAATGAAAAACTGTTTTTT. This sequence encodes CASSAGQYNEKLFF. The chain uses TRBV6-1 and TRBJ1-4; 7 bases map to TRBD1. The V gene end was trimmed by 4 bases and the J gene end by 4 bases; junction bases not matched to a gene: 3. The CDR3 has 14 residues. The germline V gene has CDR1 MNHNS and CDR2 SASEGT.

This clonotype was counted between two and nine times. CDR3 sequence: CASSRNPGQPNEKLFF. The DNA for the CDR3 is TGTGCCAGCAGTCGAAATCCGGGACAGCCTAATGAAAAACTGTTTTTT. The V call is TRBV27, the J call TRBJ1-4, with 7 positions matching TRBD1. V was pared by 5 bases and J by 3 bases, with 9 bases of the junction left unmatched. The length of the CDR3 is 16 residues. The V gene's germline CDR1 is MNHEY and CDR2 SMNVEV (reference sequence).